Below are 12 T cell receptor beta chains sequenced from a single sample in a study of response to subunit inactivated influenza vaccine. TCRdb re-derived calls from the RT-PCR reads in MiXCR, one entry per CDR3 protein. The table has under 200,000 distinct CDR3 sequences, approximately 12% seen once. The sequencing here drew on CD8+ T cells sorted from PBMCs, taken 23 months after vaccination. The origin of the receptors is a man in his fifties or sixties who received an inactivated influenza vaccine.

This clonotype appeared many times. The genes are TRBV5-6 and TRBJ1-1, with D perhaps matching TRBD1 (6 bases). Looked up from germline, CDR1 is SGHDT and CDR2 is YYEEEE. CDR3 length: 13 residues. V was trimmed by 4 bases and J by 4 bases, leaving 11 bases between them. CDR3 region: CASSPRGVTEAFF. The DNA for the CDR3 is TGTGCCAGCAGCCCAAGGGGGGTCACTGAAGCTTTCTTT.

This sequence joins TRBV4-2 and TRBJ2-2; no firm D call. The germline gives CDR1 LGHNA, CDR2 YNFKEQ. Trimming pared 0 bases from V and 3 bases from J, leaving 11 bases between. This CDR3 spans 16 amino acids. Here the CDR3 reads CASSQEFEHYTGELFF. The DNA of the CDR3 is TGTGCCAGCAGCCAAGAGTTCGAACACTACACCGGGGAGCTGTTTTTT.

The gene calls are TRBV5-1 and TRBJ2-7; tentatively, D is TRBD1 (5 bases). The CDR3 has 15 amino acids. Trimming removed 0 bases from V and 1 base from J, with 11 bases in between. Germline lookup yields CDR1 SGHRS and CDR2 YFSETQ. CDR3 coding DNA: TGCGCCAGCAGCTTGGTTCAGGGAAGATCCTACGAGCAGTACTTC. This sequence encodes CASSLVQGRSYEQYF.

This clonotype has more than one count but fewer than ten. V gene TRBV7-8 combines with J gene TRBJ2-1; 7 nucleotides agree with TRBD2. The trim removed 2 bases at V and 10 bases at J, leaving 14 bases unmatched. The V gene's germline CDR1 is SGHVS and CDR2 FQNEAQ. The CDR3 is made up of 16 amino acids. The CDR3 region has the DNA TGTGCCAGCAGCTTATTGGTGGCTAGCGGTAGCGGGGAGCAGTTCTTC. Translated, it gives CASSLLVASGSGEQFF.

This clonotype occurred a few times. The CDR3 DNA sequence: TGTGCCACCAGGGAAGCGACAGGGGAGCTGTTTTTT. Its protein is CATREATGELFF. V usage is TRBV15 and J usage is TRBJ2-2; no clear D. V shed 6 bases and J shed 8 bases, with 10 bases lying between them. The CDR3 consists of 12 residues. Per the germline V gene, CDR1 is LNHNV and CDR2 is YYDKDF (reference sequence).

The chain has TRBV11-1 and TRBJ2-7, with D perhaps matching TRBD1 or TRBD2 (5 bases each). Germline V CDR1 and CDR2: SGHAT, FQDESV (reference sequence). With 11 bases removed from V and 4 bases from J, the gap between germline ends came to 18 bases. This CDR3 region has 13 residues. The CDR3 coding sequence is TGTGCCGATGCACGGGGCCCGGGATACGAGCAGTACTTC. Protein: CADARGPGYEQYF.

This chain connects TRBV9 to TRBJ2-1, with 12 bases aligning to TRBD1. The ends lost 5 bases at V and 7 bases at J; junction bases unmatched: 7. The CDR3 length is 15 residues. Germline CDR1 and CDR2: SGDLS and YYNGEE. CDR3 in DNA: TGTGCCAGCAGATTCGGGACAGGGGGCCTAAATGAGCAGTTCTTC. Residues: CASRFGTGGLNEQFF.

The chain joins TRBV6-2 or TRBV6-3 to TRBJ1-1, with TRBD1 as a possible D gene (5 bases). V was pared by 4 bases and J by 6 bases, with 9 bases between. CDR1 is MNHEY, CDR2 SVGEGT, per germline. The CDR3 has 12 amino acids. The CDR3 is CASSLGHAEAFF. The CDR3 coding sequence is TGTGCCAGCAGTTTGGGGCACGCTGAAGCTTTCTTT.

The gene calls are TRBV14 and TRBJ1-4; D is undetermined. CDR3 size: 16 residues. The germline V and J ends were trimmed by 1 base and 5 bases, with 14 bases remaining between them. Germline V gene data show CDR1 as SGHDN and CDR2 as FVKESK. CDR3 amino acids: CASSQAVGSGNEKLFF. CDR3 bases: TGTGCCAGCAGCCAAGCAGTGGGCAGCGGGAATGAAAAACTGTTTTTT. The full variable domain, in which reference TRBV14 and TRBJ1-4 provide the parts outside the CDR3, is EAGVTQFPSHSVIEKGQTVTLRCDPISGHDNLYWYRRVMGKEIKFLLHFVKESKQDESGMPNNRFLAERTGGTYSTLKVQPAELEDSGVYFCASSQAVGSGNEKLFFGSGTQLSVL.

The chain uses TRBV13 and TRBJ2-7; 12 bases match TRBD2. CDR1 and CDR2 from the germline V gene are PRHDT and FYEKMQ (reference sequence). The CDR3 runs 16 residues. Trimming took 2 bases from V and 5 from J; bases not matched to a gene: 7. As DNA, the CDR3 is TGTGCCAGCAGCTTATTTACTAGCGGGAGGCGAAACGAGCAGTACTTC. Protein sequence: CASSLFTSGRRNEQYF.

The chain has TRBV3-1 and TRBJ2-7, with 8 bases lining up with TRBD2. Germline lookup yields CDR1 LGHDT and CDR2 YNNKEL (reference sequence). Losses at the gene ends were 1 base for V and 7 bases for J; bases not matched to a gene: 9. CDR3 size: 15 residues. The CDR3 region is CASSQGLAGTGEQYF. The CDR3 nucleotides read TGTGCCAGCAGCCAAGGGTTAGCGGGGACGGGGGAGCAGTACTTC.

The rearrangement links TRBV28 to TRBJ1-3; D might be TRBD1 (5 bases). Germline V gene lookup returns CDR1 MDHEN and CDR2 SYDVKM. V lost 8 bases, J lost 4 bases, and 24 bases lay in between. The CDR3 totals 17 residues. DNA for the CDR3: TGTGCCAGCCGGAGGGCCGGGGGGGAAGTTCCCGGAAACACCATATATTTT. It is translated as CASRRAGGEVPGNTIYF.